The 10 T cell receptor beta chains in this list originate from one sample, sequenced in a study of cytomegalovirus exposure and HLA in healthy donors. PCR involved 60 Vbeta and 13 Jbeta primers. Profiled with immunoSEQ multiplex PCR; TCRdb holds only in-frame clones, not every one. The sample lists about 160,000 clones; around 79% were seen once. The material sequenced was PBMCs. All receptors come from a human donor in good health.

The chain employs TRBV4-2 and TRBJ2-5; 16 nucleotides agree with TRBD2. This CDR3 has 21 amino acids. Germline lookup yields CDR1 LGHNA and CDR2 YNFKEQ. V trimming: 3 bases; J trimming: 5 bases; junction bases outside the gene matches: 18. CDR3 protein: CASSQKDPGTSGRAFWETQYF. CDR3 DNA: TGTGCCAGCAGCCAGAAAGATCCAGGGACTAGCGGGAGGGCCTTCTGGGAGACCCAGTACTTC.

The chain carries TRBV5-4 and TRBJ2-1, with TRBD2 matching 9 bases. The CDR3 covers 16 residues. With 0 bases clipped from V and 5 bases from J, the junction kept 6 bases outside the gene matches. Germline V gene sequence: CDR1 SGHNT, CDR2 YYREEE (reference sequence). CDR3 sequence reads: CASSLEFSSGDNEQFF. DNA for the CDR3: TGTGCCAGCAGCTTGGAATTCTCTAGCGGGGACAATGAGCAGTTCTTC.

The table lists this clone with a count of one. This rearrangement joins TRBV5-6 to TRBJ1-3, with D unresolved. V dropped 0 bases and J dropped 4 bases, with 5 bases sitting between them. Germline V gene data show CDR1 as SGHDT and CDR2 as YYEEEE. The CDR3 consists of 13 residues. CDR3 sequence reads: CASSLAAGNTIYF. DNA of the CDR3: TGTGCCAGCAGCTTGGCCGCGGGAAACACCATATATTTT.

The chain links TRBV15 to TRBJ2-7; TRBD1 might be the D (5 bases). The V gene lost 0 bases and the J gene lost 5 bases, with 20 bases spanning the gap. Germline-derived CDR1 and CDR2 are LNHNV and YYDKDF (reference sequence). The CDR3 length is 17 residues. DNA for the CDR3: TGTGCCACCAGCAGAGATCAGGCCTACCTTCAAGGGGACGAGCAGTACTTC. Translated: CATSRDQAYLQGDEQYF.

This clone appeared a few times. The DNA for the CDR3 is TGTGCCAGCAGTTACCGGACTGGGTGGAACACCGGGGAGCTGTTTTTT. The encoded protein is CASSYRTGWNTGELFF. V usage is TRBV6-5 and J usage is TRBJ2-2, with TRBD2 as a possible D gene (5 bases). In germline, CDR1 is MNHEY, CDR2 SVGAGI. This CDR3 is 16 amino acids long. The ends were cut back, 2 bases at V and 1 base at J, with 11 bases in the middle.

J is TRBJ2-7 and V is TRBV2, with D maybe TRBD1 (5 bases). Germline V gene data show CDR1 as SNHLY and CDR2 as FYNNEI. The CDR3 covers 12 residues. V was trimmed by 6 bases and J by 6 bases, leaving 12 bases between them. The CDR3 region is CASRAGNREQYF. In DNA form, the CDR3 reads TGTGCCAGCAGGGCAGGGAATCGCGAGCAGTACTTC.

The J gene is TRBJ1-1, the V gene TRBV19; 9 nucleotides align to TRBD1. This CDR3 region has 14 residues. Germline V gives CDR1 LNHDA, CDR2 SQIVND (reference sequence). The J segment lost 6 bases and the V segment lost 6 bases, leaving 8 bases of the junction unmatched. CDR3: CASSLDRGFAEAFF. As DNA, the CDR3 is TGTGCCAGTAGCCTTGACAGGGGGTTTGCTGAAGCTTTCTTT.

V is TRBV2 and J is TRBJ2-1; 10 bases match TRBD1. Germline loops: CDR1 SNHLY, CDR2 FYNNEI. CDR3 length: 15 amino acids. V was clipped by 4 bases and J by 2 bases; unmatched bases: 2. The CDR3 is CASSVGTGAYNEQFF. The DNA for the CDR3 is TGTGCCAGCAGTGTGGGGACAGGGGCCTACAATGAGCAGTTCTTC.

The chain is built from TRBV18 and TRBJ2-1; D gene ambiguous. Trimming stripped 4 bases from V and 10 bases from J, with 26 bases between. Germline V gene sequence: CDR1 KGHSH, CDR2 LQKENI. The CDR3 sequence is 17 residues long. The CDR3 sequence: CASSQIRQDTPHEEQFF. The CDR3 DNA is TGTGCCAGCTCACAGATTCGTCAGGATACTCCTCATGAAGAGCAGTTCTTC.

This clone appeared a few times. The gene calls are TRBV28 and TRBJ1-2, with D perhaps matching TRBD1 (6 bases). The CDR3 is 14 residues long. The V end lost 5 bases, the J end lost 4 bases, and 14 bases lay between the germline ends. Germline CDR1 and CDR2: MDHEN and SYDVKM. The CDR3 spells CASSPQGSVYGYTF. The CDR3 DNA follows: TGTGCCAGCAGTCCACAGGGATCAGTCTATGGCTACACCTTC.